This TCR beta chain emerged from a study of blood T cell repertoires in COVID-19. Across the study: The United States, Italy and Spain provided the acute and convalescent COVID-19 samples. Sample material is recorded as cDNA or gDNA derived from T cells, B-cell-depleted T cells, or PBMCs.

This clone was detected a few times. V dropped 6 bases and J dropped 9 bases, with 11 bases sitting between them. The CDR3 runs to 12 residues. As originally analysed: Cell counts per sample came from amplifying reference gene primers. Data came from immunoSEQ multiplex PCR; TCRdb stores just in-frame clones and leaves some out. The V and J calls and clone size are taken from that table; D and trimming were inferred from the DNA. There are about 70,000 clones in the sample; around 85% occur only once, and around 1.4% lies in the top ten. The rearrangement links TRBV12-3 or TRBV12-4 to TRBJ1-4; D not certain. The sequencing input was peripheral blood. The clonotype originates from a woman aged 60 to 75 with acute or convalescent COVID-19. CDR3 sequence (DNA): TGTGCCAGCAGCTCTGAGGCGAAAAAACTGTTTTTT. Amino acids: CASSSEAKKLFF.